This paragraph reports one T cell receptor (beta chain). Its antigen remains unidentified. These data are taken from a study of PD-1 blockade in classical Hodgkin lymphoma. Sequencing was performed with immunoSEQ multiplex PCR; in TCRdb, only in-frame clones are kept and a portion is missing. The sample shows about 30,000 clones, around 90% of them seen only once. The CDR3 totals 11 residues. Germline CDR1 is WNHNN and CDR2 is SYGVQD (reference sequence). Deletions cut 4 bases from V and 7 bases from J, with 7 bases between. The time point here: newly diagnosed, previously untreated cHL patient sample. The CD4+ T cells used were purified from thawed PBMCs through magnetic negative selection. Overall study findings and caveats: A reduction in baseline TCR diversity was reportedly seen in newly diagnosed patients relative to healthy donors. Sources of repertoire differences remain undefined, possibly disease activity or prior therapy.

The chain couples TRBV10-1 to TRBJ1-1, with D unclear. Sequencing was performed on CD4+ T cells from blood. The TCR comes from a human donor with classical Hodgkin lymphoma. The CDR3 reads CASSGRGEAFF. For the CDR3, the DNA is TGCGCCAGCAGTGGCCGGGGTGAAGCTTTCTTT.